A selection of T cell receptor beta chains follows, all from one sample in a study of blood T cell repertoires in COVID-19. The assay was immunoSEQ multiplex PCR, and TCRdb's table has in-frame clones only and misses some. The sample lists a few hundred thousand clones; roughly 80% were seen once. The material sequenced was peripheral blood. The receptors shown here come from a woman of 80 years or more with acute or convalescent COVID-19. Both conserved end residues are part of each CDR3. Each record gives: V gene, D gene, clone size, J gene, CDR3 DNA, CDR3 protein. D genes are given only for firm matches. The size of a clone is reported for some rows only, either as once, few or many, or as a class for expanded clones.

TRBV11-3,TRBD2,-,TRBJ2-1,TGTGCCAGCAGAGGCCCGGGACTAGCGGGGGGGAGGTCCTACAATGAGCAGTTCTTC,CASRGPGLAGGRSYNEQFF
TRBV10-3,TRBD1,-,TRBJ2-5,TGTGCCATCGGTGCCCGGACAGGGCAAGAGACCCAGTACTTC,CAIGARTGQETQYF
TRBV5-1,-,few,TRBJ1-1,TGCGCCAGCAGCTTGGACAGCATGAACACTGAAGCTTTCTTT,CASSLDSMNTEAFF
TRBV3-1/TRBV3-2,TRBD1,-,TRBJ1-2,TGTGCCAGCAGCCAGAGGACAGGGGGAGGTTTTGGCTACACCTTC,CASSQRTGGGFGYTF
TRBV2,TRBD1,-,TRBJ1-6,TGTGCCAGCAGTCGCGACAGGGTTCCTTCACCCCTCCACTTT,CASSRDRVPSPLHF
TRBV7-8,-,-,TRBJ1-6,TGTGCCAGCAGCCCCCGTCTAGGAGGCTCCTATAATTCACCCCTCCACTTT,CASSPRLGGSYNSPLHF
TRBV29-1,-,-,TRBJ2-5,TGCAGCGTTGAAGTGATTCGGGAATACCAAGAGACCCAGTACTTC,CSVEVIREYQETQYF
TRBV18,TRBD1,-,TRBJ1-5,TGTGCCAGCTCACCACCGACAGGGGACGGTCAGCCCCAGCATTTT,CASSPPTGDGQPQHF
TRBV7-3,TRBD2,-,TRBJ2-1,TGTGCCAGCAGTCGAGCGGGAGGCTCCTACAATGAGCAGTTCTTC,CASSRAGGSYNEQFF
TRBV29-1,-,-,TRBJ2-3,TGCAGCGTTGAGACAGGAGGAGTTCCACGTAAGAACCCGTACACAGATACGCAGTATTTT,CSVETGGVPRKNPYTDTQYF
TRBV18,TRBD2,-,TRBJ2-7,TGTGCCAGCTCACCAGCCGGGACTAGCGGGGGATACGAGCAGTACTTC,CASSPAGTSGGYEQYF
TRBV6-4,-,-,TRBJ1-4,TGTGCCAGCAGCAGGGAAGTTAATGAAAAACTGTTTTTT,CASSREVNEKLFF
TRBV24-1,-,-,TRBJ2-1,TGTGCCACCATGAGGGAACTAACCAATGAGCAGTTCTTC,CATMRELTNEQFF
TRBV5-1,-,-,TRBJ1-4,TGCGCCAGCAGCGTCCAGCGACAGGCAACAACTAATGAAAAACTGTTTTTT,CASSVQRQATTNEKLFF
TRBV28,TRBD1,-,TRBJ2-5,TGTGCCAGCAGTTTAACAGGGGACCAAGAGACCCAGTACTTC,CASSLTGDQETQYF
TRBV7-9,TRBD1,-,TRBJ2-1,TGTGCCAGCAGGGCCCGGGACAGGAGAATTGAGCAGTTCTTC,CASRARDRRIEQFF
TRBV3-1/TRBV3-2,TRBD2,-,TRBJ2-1,TGTGCCAGCAGCCCTGGGGTAGCGGGCTCTGAGCAGTTCTTC,CASSPGVAGSEQFF
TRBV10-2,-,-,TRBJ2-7,TGCGCCTCCCACGGGGATGGGCGCGAGCAGTACTTC,CASHGDGREQYF
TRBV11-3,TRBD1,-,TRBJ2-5,TGTGCCAGCAGCCAACCTACAGGGGGCGGGGAGACCCAGTACTTC,CASSQPTGGGETQYF
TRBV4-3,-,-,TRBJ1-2,TGCGCCAGCAGCACCTTGTTACAGGGAACGGATGGCTACACCTTC,CASSTLLQGTDGYTF
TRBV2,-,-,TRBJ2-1,TGTGCCAGCAGTGTAGCGGAGAGCTCCTACAATGAGCAGTTCTTC,CASSVAESSYNEQFF
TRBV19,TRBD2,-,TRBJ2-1,TGTGCCAGTACCCCTCGCGGGACTAGTCGCGATGAGCAGTTCTTC,CASTPRGTSRDEQFF
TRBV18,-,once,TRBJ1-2,TGTGCCAGCTCACCACGCGGGAGCTATGGCTACACCTTC,CASSPRGSYGYTF
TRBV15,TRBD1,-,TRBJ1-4,TGTGCCACCAGCCTTGGCCGGGACAGGGGTCTTTCTGCAACTAATGAAAAACTGTTTTTT,CATSLGRDRGLSATNEKLFF
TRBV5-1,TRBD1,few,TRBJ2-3,TGCGCCAGCAGCCCGGACAGGGAAACAGATACGCAGTATTTT,CASSPDRETDTQYF
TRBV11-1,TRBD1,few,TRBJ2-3,TGTGCCAGCAGCTCCCGGACAGGATCAGATACGCAGTATTTT,CASSSRTGSDTQYF
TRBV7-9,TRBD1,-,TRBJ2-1,TGTGCCAGCAGCCTGGTGGGACAGGTCTCCTACAATGAGCAGTTCTTC,CASSLVGQVSYNEQFF
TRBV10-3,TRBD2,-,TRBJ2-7,TGTGCCATCAGTGAGTCAGCGGGAGGGTTTAACGAGCAGTACTTC,CAISESAGGFNEQYF
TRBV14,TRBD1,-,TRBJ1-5,TGTGCCAGCAGCTCGACAGGGACACAGCCCCAGCATTTT,CASSSTGTQPQHF
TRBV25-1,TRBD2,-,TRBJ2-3,TGTGCCAGCAGTGCCGCTCGAATAGCGGGAGAGGTCACAGATACGCAGTATTTT,CASSAARIAGEVTDTQYF
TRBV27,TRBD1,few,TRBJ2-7,TGTGCCAGCAGTTTATCCTGGGACAGGGGATACGAGCAGTACTTC,CASSLSWDRGYEQYF
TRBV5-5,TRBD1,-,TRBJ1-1,TGTGCCAGCAGCCCCAGGGGGTTTATGAACACTGAAGCTTTCTTT,CASSPRGFMNTEAFF
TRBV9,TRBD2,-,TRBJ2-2,TGTGCCAGCAGCGTAGGATCTAGCGGGATCACCGGGGAGCTGTTTTTT,CASSVGSSGITGELFF
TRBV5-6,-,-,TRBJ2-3,TGTGCCAGCAGCTTGACAGGGCCCACAGATACGCAGTATTTT,CASSLTGPTDTQYF
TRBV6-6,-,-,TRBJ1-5,TGTGCCACAGATAGAACAGGTTACAATCAGCCCCAGCATTTT,CATDRTGYNQPQHF